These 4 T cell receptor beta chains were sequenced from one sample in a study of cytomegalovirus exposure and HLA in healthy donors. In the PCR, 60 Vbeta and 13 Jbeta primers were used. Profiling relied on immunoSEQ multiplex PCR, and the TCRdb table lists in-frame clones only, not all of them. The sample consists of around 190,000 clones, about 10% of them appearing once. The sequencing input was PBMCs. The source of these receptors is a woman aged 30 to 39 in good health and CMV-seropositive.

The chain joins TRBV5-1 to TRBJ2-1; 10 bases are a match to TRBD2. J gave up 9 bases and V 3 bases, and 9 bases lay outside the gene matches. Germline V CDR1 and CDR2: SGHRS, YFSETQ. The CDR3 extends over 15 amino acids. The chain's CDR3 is CASSSGGTSDGEQFF. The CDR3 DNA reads TGCGCCAGCAGCTCTGGCGGGACTAGCGATGGTGAGCAGTTCTTC.

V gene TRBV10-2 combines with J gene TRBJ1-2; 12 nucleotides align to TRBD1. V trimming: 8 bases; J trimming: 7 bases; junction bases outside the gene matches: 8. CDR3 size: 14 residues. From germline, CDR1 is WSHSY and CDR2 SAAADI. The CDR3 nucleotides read TGCGCCAGCGGGGGACAGGGGGCTTTCGGTGGCTACACCTTC. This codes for CASGGQGAFGGYTF.

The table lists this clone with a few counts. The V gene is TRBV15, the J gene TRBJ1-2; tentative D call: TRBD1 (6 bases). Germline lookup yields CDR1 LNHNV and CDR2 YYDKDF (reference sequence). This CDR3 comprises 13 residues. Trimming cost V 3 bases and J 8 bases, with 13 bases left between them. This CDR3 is CATSRGHSIGYTF. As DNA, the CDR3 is TGTGCCACCAGCAGGGGACACTCGATCGGCTACACCTTC.

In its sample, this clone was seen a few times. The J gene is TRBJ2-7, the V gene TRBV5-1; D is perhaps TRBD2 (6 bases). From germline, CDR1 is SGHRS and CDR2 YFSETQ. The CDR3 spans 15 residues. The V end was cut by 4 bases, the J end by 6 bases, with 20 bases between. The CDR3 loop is CASSRGDSFQGEQYF. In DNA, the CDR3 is TGCGCCAGCAGCAGAGGGGACTCCTTTCAGGGCGAGCAGTACTTC.